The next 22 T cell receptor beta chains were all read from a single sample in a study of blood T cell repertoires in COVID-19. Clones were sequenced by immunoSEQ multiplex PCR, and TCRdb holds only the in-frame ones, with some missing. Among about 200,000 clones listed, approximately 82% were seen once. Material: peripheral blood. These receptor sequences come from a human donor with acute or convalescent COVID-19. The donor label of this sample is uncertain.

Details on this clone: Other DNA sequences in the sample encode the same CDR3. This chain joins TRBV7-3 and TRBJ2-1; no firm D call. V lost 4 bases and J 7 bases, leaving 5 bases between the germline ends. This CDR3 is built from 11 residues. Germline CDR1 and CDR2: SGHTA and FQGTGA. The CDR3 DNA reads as TGTGCCAGCAGCTCAGGAAATGAGCAGTTCTTC. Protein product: CASSSGNEQFF.

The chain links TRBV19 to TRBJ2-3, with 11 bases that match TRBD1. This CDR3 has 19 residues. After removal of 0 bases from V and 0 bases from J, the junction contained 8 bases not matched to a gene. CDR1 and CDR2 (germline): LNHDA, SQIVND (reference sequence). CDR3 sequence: CASSIDLGQGAYSTDTQYF. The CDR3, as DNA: TGTGCCAGTAGTATAGATCTAGGACAGGGGGCTTATAGCACAGATACGCAGTATTTT.

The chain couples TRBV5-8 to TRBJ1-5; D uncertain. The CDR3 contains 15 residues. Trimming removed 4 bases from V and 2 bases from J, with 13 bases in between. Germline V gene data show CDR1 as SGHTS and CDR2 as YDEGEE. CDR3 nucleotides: TGTGCCAGCAGCGCCGGGTCCCGGGGCAATCAGCCCCAGCATTTT. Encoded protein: CASSAGSRGNQPQHF.

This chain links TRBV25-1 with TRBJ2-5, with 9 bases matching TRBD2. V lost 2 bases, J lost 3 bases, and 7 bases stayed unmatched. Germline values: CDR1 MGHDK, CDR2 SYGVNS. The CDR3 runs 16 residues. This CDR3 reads CASSELGGRVEETQYF. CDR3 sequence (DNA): TGTGCCAGCAGTGAACTGGGCGGGAGGGTCGAAGAGACCCAGTACTTC.

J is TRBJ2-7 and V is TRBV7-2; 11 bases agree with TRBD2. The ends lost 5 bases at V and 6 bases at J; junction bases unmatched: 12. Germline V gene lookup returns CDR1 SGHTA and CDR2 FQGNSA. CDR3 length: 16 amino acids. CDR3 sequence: CASSPRLAGLGTEQYF. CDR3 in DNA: TGTGCCAGCAGCCCCCGACTAGCGGGATTGGGTACCGAGCAGTACTTC.

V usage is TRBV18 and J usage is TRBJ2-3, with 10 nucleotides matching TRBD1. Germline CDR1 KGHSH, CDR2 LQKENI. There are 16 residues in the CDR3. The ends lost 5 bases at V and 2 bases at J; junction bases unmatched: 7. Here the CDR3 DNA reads TGTGCCAGCTCATGGTTCGGGACAGGGGTCACAGATACGCAGTATTTT. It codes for CASSWFGTGVTDTQYF.

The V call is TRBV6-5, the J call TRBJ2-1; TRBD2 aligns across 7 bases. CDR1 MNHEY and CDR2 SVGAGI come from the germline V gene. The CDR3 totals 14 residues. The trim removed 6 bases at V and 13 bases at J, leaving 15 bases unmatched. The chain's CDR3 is CASRTITSAPDQFF. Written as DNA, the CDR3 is TGTGCCAGCAGGACTATTACTAGCGCTCCTGATCAGTTCTTC.

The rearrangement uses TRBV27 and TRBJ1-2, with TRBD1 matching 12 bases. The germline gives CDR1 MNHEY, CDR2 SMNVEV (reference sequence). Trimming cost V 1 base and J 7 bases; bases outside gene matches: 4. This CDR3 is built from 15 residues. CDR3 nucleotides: TGTGCCAGCAGTTTATGGGGACAGGGGGCGAGTGGCTACACCTTC. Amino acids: CASSLWGQGASGYTF.

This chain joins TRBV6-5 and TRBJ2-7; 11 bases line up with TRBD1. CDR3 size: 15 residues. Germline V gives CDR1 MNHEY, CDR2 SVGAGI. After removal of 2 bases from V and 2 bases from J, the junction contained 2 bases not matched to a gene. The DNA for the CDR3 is TGTGCCAGCAGTTACCGGGGACAGGGGGCCTACGAGCAGTACTTC. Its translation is CASSYRGQGAYEQYF.

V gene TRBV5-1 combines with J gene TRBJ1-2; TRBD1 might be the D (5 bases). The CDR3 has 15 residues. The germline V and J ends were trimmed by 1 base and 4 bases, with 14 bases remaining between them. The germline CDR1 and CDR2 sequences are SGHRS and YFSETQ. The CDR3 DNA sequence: TGCGCCAGCAGCTTGCAAGGGGAATTGACCTATGGCTACACCTTC. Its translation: CASSLQGELTYGYTF.

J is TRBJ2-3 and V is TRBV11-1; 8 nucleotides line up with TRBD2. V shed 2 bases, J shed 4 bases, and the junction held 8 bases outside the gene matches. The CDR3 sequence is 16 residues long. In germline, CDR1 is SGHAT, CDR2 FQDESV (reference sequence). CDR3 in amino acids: CASSLRGGRSADTQYF. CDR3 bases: TGTGCCAGCAGCTTACGAGGCGGGAGGTCCGCAGATACGCAGTATTTT. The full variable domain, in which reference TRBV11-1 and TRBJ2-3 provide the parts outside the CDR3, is EAEVAQSPRYKITEKSQAVAFWCDPISGHATLYWYRQILGQGPELLVQFQDESVVDDSQLPKDRFSAERLKGVDSTLKIQPAELGDSAMYLCASSLRGGRSADTQYFGPGTRLTVL.

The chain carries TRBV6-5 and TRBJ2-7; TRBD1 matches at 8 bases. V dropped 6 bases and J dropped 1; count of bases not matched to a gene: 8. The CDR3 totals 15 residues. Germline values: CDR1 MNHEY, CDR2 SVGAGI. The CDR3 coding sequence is TGTGCCAGCAGACCGGGACAGGAGGAATCCTACGAGCAGTACTTC. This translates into CASRPGQEESYEQYF.

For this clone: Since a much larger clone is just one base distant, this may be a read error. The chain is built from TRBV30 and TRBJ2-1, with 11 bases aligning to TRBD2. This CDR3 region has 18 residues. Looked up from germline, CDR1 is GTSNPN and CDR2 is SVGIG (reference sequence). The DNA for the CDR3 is TGTGCCTGGAGTGTACGCCGCCCCGGGACTAGCGGCTACAATAAGCAGTTCTTC. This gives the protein CAWSVRRPGTSGYNKQFF. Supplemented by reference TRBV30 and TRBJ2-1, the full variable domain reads SQTIHQWPATLVQPVGSPLSLECTVEGTSNPNLYWYRQAAGRGLQLLFYSVGIGQISSEVPQNLSASRPQDRQFILSSKKLLLSDSGFYLCAWSVRRPGTSGYNKQFFGPGTRLTVL.

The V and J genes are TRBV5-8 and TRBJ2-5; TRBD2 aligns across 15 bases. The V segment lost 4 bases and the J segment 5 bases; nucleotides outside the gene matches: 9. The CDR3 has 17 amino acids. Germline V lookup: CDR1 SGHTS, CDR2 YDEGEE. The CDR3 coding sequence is TGTGCCAGCAGCCCTGGACTAGCGGGAGGGTCCAGGGAGACCCAGTACTTC. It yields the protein CASSPGLAGGSRETQYF.

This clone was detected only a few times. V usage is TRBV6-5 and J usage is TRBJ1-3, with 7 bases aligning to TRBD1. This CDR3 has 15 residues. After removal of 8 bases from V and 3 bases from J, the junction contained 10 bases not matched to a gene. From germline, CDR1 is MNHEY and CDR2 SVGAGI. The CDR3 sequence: CASRALQGGGNTIYF. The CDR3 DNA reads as TGTGCCAGCCGCGCGCTGCAGGGGGGTGGAAACACCATATATTTT.

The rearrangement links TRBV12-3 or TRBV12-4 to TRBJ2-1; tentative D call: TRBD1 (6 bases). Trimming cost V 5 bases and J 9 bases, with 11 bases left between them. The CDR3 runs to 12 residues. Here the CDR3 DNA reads TGTGCCAGCAGTCGTAGGGGGATTGAGCAGTTCTTC. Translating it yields CASSRRGIEQFF.

Here the CDR3 DNA reads TGTGCCAGCATCCGGACAGGGACGAGCACTGAAGCTTTCTTT. Its translation is CASIRTGTSTEAFF. The V and J genes are TRBV2 and TRBJ1-1, with 8 nucleotides matching TRBD1. Germline V gene data show CDR1 as SNHLY and CDR2 as FYNNEI. This CDR3 has 14 amino acids. Germline trimming cut 7 bases from V and 4 bases from J; bases unmatched to any gene: 8.

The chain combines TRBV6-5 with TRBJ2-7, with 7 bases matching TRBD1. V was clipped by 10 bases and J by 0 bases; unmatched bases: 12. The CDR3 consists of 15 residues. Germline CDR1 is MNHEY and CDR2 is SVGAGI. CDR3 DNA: TGTGCCACTTCCCCCGCGACAGGGATCTCCTACGAGCAGTACTTC. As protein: CATSPATGISYEQYF.

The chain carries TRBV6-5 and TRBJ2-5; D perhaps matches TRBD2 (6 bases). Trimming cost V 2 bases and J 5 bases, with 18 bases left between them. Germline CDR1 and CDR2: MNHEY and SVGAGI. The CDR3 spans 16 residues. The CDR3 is CASSYGELGGFETQYF. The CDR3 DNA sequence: TGTGCCAGCAGTTACGGGGAGCTGGGGGGATTCGAGACCCAGTACTTC.

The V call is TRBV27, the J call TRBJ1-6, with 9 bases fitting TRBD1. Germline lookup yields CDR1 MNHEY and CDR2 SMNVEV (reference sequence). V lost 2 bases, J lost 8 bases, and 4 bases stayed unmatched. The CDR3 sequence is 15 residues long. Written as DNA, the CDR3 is TGTGCCAGCAGTTTACTGGGACAGGGTTATTCACCCCTCCACTTT. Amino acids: CASSLLGQGYSPLHF.

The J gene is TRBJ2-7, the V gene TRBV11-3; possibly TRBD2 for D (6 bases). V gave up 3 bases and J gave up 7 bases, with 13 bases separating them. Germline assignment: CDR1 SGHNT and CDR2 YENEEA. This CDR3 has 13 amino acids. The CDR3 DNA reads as TGTGCCAGCAGCTTTGCTGGGGCGGGGGAGCAGTACTTC. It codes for CASSFAGAGEQYF.

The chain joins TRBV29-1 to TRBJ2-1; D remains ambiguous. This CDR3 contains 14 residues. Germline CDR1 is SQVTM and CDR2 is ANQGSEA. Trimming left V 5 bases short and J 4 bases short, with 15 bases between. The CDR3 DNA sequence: TGCAGCGTTCAGGCGTCCCCTACTTACAATGAGCAGTTCTTC. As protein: CSVQASPTYNEQFF.